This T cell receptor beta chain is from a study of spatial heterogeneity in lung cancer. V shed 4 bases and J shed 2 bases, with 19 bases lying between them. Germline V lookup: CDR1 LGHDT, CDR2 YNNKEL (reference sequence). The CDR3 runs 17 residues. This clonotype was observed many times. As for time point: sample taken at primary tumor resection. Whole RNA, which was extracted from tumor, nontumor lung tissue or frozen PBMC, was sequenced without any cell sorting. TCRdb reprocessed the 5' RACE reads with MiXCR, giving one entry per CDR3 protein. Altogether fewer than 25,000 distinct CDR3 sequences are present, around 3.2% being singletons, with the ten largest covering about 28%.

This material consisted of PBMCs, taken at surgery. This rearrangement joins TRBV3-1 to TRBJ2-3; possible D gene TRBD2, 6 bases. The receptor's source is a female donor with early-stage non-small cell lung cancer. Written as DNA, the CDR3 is TGTGCCAGCAGCCTTCGGGGGTCCTACAAATACACAGATACGCAGTATTTT. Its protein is CASSLRGSYKYTDTQYF.